The entry below gives a single TCR beta chain sequence along with its context. Its antigen remains unidentified. The entry originates in a study of a mutant IDH1 vaccine in newly diagnosed glioma. Study-level background: The sex distribution of treated patients was about 62% male and 37.5% female, with a mean age of roughly 40 years.

Time point in this sample: week 11, during vaccination. The investigators gave 300 ug of mutant IDH1 20-mer peptide in each vaccine dose, together with topical imiquimod. TCRdb keeps only in-frame clones here, not all; method: immunoSEQ multiplex PCR. The sample lists about 60,000 clones; around 85% were seen once. Germline values: CDR1 SNHLY, CDR2 FYNNEI. Trimming took 6 bases from V and 3 from J; bases not matched to a gene: 4. There are 14 residues in the CDR3. The sequence derives from a woman aged 50 to 60 with glioma. Here the sequenced sample was PBMCs, taken from a glioma patient whose treatment included an IDH1 peptide vaccine. V usage is TRBV2 and J usage is TRBJ2-5; TRBD1 aligns across 10 bases. CDR3 loop: CASRGGQGKETQYF. The CDR3 DNA is TGTGCCAGCAGAGGGGGACAGGGGAAAGAGACCCAGTACTTC.